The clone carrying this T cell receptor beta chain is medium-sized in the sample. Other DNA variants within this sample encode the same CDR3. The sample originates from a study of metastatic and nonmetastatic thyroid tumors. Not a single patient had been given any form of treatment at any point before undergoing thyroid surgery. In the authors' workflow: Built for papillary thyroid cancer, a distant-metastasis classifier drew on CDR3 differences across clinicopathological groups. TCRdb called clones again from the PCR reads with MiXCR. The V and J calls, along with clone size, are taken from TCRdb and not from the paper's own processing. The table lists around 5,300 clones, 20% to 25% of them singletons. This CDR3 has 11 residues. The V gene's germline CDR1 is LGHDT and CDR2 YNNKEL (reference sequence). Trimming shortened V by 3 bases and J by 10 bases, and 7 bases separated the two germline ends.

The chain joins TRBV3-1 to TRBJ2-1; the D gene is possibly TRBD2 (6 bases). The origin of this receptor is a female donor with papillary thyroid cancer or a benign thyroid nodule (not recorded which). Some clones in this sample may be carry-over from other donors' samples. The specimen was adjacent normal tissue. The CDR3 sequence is CASSQGGEQFF. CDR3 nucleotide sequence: TGTGCCAGCAGCCAGGGAGGAGAGCAGTTCTTC.